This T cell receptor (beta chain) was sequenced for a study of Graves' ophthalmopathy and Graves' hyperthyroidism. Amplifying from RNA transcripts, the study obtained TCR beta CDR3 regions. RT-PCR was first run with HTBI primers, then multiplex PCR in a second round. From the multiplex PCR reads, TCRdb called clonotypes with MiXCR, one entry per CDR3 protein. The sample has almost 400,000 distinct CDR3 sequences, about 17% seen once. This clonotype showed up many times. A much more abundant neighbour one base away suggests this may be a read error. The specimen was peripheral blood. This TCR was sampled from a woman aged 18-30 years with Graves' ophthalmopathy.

The CDR3: CAGSRTGAQNQPQHF. DNA of the CDR3: TGTGCCGGCAGTCGCACAGGGGCGCAGAATCAGCCCCAGCATTTT. V and J are TRBV6-2 or TRBV6-3 and TRBJ1-5; TRBD1 aligns across 7 bases. Germline V gives CDR1 MNHEY, CDR2 SVGEGT. The CDR3 totals 15 residues.